These 2 T cell receptor beta chains share one sample of origin, sequenced in a study of CD8 T cells in ankylosing spondylitis (dated by TCRdb to about 2017). Library generation was performed with 5' RACE. The sequencing machine was an Illumina HiSeq 2500. TCRdb reprocessing: public reads trimmed at Q25 with fastp, clones called with MiXCR, in-frame beta chains kept. Each CDR3 protein appears once, grouped with its most common genes and DNA. This sample has 200,000 to 250,000 distinct CDR3 sequences in its table, and approximately 24% of those were observed once. Of the sample, approximately 6.6% is held by the ten largest clones. Sequencing input: blood, either unsorted or a sorted T cell fraction (not recorded which). The receptors were sampled from a male donor with ankylosing spondylitis or in good health (not recorded which).

The chain employs TRBV20-1 and TRBJ2-6; TRBD2 matches at 9 bases. The CDR3 loop spans 19 amino acids. With V trimmed by 2 bases and J by 0 bases, 11 bases remained unmatched. Germline lookup yields CDR1 DFQATT and CDR2 SNEGSKA (reference sequence). The CDR3 sequence is CSARRPLGSGSSGANVLTF. The CDR3 DNA is TGCAGTGCTAGACGCCCACTGGGTAGCGGGAGCTCTGGGGCCAACGTCCTGACTTTC.

This clonotype was seen repeatedly, ten times or more. A read error may produce the germline difference seen at one junction end. The V gene is TRBV7-7, the J gene TRBJ2-2, with 8 bases identical to TRBD1. CDR1 is SSHAT and CDR2 is FNYEAQ in the germline V gene (reference sequence). There are 15 residues in the CDR3. The CDR3 DNA follows: TGTGCTAGCAGCCCGCAGACAGGGGACACCGGGGAGCTGTTTTTT. It yields the protein CASSPQTGDTGELFF.